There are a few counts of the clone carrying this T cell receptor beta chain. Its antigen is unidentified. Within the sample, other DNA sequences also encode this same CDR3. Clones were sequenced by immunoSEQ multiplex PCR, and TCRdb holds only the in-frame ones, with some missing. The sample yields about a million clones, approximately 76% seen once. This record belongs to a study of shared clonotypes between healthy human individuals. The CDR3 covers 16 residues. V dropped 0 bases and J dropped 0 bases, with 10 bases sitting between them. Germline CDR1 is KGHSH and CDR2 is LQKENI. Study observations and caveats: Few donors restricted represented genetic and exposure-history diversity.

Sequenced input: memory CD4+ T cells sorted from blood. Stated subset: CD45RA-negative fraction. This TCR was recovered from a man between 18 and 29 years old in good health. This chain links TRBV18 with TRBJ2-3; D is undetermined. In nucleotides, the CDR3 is TGTGCCAGCTCACCACCGGTGGGCTCCAGCACAGATACGCAGTATTTT. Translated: CASSPPVGSSTDTQYF.